This T cell receptor (beta chain) is drawn from a study of blood T cell repertoires in COVID-19. Study context: Sample material is recorded as cDNA or gDNA derived from T cells, B-cell-depleted T cells, or PBMCs.

Original methodology: The assay estimated nucleated cells by amplifying reference gene primers. Method: immunoSEQ multiplex PCR; TCRdb's copy keeps in-frame clones and lacks some. The DNA gave D and trimming, while V, J and clone size come from that table. There are more than 200,000 clones in the sample; about 86% occur only once, and about 8.1% lies in the top ten. Germline CDR1 and CDR2: WNHNN and SYGVQD (reference sequence). Trimming pared 4 bases from V and 3 bases from J, leaving 10 bases between. The CDR3 has 13 amino acids. The sequenced sample consisted of peripheral blood. The genes are TRBV10-1 and TRBJ2-7; no clear D gene. This clonotype originated in a man aged 80 or over with acute or convalescent COVID-19. CDR3 amino acids: CASSVTRNYEQYF. DNA of the CDR3: TGCGCCAGCAGTGTCACAAGAAACTACGAGCAGTACTTC.